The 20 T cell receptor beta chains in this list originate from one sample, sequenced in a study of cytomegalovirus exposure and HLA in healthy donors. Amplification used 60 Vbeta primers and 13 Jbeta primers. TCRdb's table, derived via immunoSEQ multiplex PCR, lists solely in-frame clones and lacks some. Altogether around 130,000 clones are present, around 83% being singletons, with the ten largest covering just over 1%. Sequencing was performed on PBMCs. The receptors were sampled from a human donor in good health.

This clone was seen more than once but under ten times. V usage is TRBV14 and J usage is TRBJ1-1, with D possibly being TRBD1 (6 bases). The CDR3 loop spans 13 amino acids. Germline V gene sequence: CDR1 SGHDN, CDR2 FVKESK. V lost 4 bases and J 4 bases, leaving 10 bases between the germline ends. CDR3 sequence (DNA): TGTGCCAGCAGCCGGGAAGGGGGCACTGAAGCTTTCTTT. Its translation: CASSREGGTEAFF.

CDR3: CASSPGQATNYGYTF. The CDR3 DNA is TGTGCCAGCAGCCCCGGACAGGCTACTAACTATGGCTACACCTTC. The chain uses TRBV4-2 and TRBJ1-2; 7 positions agree with TRBD1. The trim removed 4 bases at V and 0 bases at J, leaving 5 bases unmatched. The CDR3 loop spans 15 amino acids. Looked up from germline, CDR1 is LGHNA and CDR2 is YNFKEQ.

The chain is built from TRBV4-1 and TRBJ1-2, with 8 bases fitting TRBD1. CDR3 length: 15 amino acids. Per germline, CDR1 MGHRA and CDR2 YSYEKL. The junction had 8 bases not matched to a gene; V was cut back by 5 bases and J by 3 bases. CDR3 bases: TGCGCCAGCAGCTTGCGGGACAGGAGTCACTATGGCTACACCTTC. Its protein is CASSLRDRSHYGYTF.

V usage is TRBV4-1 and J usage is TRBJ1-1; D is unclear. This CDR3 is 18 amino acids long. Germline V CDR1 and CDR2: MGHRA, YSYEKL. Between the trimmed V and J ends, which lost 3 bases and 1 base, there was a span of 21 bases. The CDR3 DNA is TGCGCCAGCAGCCACCAACCTCGGTACGCCTCGGGGAACACTGAAGCTTTCTTT. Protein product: CASSHQPRYASGNTEAFF.

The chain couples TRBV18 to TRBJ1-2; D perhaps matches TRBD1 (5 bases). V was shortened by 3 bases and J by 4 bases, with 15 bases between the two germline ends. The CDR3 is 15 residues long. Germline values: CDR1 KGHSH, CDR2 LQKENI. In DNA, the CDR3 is TGTGCCAGCTCACCTCGGGACTCTAAGGGCTATGGCTACACCTTC. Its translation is CASSPRDSKGYGYTF.

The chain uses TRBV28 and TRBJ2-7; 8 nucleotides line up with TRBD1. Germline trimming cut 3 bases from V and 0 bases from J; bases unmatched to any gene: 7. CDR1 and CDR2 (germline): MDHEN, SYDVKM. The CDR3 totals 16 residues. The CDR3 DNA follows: TGTGCCAGCAGTTTTCCGGGACAGGTCGACTCCTACGAGCAGTACTTC. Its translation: CASSFPGQVDSYEQYF.

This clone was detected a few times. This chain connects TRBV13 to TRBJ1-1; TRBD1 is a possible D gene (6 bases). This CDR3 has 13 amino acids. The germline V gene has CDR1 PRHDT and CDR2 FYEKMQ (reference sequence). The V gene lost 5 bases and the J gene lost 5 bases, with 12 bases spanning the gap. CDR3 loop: CASSRQGGTEAFF. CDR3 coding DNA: TGTGCCAGCAGCCGACAAGGGGGAACTGAAGCTTTCTTT.

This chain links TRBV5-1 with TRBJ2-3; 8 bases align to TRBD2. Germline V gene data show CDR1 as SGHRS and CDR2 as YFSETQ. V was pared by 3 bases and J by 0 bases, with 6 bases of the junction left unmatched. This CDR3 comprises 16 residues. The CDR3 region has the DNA TGCGCCAGCAGCTATAGCGGGGAGTCTAGCACAGATACGCAGTATTTT. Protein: CASSYSGESSTDTQYF.

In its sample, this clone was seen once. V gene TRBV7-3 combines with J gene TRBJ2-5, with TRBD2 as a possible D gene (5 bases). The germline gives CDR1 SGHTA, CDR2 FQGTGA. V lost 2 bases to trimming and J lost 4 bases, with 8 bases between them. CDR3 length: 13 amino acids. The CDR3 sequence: CASSLGRGETQYF. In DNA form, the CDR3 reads TGTGCCAGCAGCTTAGGTCGGGGAGAGACCCAGTACTTC.

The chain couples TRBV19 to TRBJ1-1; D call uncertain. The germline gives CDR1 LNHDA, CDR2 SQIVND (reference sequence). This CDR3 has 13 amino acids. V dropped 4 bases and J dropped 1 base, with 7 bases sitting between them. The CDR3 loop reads CASSRGSNTEAFF. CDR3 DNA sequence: TGTGCCAGTAGTAGAGGGTCGAACACTGAAGCTTTCTTT.

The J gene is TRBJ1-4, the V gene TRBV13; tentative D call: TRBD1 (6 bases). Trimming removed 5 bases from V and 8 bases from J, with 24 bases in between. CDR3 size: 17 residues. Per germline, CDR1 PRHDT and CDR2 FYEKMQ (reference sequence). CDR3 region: CASSLGRLQGFSEKLFF. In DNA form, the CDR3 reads TGTGCCAGCAGCCTGGGACGCCTACAGGGCTTTTCGGAAAAACTGTTTTTT.

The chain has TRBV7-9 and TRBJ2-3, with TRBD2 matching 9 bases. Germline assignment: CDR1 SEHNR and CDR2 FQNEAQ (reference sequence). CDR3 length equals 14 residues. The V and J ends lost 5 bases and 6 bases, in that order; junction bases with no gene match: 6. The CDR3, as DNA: TGTGCCAGCAGCAGATCTAGCGGGGCTGATACGCAGTATTTT. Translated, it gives CASSRSSGADTQYF.

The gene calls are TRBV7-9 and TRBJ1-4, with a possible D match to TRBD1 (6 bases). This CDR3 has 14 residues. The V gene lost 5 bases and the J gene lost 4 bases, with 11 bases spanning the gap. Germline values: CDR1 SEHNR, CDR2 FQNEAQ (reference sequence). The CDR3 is CASSNGQNNEKLFF. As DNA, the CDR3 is TGTGCCAGCAGCAACGGACAGAATAATGAAAAACTGTTTTTT. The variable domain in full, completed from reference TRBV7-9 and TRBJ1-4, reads DTGVSQNPRHKITKRGQNVTFRCDPISEHNRLYWYRQTLGQGPEFLTYFQNEAQLEKSRLLSDRFSAERPKGSFSTLEIQRTEQGDSAMYLCASSNGQNNEKLFFGSGTQLSVL.

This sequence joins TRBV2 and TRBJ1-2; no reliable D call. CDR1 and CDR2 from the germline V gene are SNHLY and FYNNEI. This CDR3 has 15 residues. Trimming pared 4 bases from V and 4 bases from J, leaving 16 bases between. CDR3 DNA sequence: TGTGCCAGCAGTGTTGACTTAAAAAGAGGCTATGGCTACACCTTC. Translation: CASSVDLKRGYGYTF. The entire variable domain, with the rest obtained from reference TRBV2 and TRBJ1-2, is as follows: EPEVTQTPSHQVTQMGQEVILRCVPISNHLYFYWYRQILGQKVEFLVSFYNNEISEKSEIFDDQFSVERPDGSNFTLKIRSTKLEDSAMYFCASSVDLKRGYGYTFGSGTRLTVV.

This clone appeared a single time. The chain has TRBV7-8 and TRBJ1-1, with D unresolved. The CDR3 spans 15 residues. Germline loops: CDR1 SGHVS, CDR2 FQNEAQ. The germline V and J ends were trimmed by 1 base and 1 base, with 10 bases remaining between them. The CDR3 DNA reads TGTGCCAGCAGCTTAGAGGGCGCGGGGAACACTGAAGCTTTCTTT. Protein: CASSLEGAGNTEAFF.

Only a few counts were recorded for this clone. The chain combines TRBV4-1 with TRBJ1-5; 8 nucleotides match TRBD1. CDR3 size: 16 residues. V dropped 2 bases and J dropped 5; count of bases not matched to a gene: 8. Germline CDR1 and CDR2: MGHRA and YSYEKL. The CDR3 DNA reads TGCGCCAGCAGCCAAATCGGGACAGGAGTGGATCAGCCCCAGCATTTT. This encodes CASSQIGTGVDQPQHF.

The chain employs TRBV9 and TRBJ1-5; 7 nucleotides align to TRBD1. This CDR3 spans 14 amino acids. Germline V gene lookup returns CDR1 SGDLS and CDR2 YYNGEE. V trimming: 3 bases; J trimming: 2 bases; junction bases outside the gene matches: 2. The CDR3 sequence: CASSDGQGNQPQHF. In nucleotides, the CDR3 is TGTGCCAGCAGCGACGGACAGGGCAATCAGCCCCAGCATTTT.

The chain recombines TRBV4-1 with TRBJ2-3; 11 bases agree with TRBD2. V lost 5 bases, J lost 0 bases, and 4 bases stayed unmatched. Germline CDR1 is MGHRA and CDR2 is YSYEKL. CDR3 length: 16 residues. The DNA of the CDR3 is TGCGCCAGCAGCAAACTAGCGGGGGCTAGCACAGATACGCAGTATTTT. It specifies CASSKLAGASTDTQYF.

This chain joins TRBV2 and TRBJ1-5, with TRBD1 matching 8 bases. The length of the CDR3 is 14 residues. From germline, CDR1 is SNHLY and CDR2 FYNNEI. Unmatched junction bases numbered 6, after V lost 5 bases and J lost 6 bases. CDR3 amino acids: CASSWDRRAQPQHF. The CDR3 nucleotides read TGTGCCAGCAGTTGGGACAGGAGGGCTCAGCCCCAGCATTTT. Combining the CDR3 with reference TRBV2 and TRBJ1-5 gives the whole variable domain EPEVTQTPSHQVTQMGQEVILRCVPISNHLYFYWYRQILGQKVEFLVSFYNNEISEKSEIFDDQFSVERPDGSNFTLKIRSTKLEDSAMYFCASSWDRRAQPQHFGDGTRLSIL.

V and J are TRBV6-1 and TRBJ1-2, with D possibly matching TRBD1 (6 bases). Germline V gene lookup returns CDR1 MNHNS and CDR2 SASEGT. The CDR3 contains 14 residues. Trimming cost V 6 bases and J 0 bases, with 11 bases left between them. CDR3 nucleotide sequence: TGTGCCAGCAGCCACAGGACAGCTAACTATGGCTACACCTTC. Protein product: CASSHRTANYGYTF.